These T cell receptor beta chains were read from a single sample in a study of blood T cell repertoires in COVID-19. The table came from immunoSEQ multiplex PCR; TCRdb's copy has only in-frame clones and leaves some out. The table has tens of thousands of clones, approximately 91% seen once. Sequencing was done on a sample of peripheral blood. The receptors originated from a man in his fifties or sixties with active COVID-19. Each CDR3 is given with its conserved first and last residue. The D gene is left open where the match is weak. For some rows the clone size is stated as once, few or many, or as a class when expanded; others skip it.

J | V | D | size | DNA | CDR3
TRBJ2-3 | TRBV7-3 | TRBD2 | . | TGTGCCAGCAGCTTAGGGGTAACTAGCGGGGTTACGGATACGCAGTATTTT | CASSLGVTSGVTDTQYF
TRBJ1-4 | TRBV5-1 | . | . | TGCGCCAGCAGCCTGACTGGGGGGAATGAAAAACTGTTTTTT | CASSLTGGNEKLFF
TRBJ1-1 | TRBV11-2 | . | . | TGTGCCAGCAGCTTAGGGTTCGAGGAAGCTTTCTTT | CASSLGFEEAFF
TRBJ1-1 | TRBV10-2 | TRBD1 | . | TGCGCCAGCAGGGAAACAGGGGGGACTGAAGCTTTCTTT | CASRETGGTEAFF
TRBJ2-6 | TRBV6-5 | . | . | TGTGCCAGCAGTTACTCCCAGGGGACTGGGGCCAACGTCCTGACTTTC | CASSYSQGTGANVLTF
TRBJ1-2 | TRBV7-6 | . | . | TGTGCCAGCAGCCCTAGAGAGCTTCCGGATGGCTACACCTTC | CASSPRELPDGYTF
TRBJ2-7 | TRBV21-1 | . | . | TGTGCCAGCAGCAGGGGACAGGGGCGGTCCTACGAGCAGTACTTC | CASSRGQGRSYEQYF
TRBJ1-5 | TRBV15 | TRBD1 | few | TGTGCCACCAGCGCCCGAAACAGGGGGGATCAGCCCCAGCATTTT | CATSARNRGDQPQHF
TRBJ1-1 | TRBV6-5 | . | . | TGTGCCAGTGAACGAGAAATGAACACTGAAGCTTTCTTT | CASEREMNTEAFF
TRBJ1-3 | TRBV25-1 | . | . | TGTGCCAGCAGTGCTTCGGGAAACACCATATATTTT | CASSASGNTIYF
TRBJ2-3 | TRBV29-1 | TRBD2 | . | TGCAGCGTCCCGGGGGGGGGAGTGACAGATACGCAGTATTTT | CSVPGGGVTDTQYF
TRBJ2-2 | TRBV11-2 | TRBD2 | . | TGTGCCAGCAGCTTTAGCGGGACCGGGGAGCTGTTTTTT | CASSFSGTGELFF
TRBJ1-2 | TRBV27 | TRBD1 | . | TGTGCCAGCAGTCACCGGACAGGGAACTATGGCTACACCTTC | CASSHRTGNYGYTF
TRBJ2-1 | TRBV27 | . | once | TGTGCCAGCAGTCCCAGGACTTACTCCTACAATGAGCAGTTCTTC | CASSPRTYSYNEQFF
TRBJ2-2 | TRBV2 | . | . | TGTGCCAGCTCCACATTAAGTGGGGCCCCCGGGGAGCTGTTTTTT | CASSTLSGAPGELFF
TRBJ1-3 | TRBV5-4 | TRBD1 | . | TGTGCCAGCAGCTTCCCACAGGGGAACACCATATATTTT | CASSFPQGNTIYF
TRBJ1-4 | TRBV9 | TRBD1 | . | TGTGCCAGCAGCGTATTCACAGGGGGGAATGAAAAACTGTTTTTT | CASSVFTGGNEKLFF
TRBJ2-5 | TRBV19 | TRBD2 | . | TGTGCCAGTAGCACAGTGGGGGGGCAAGAGACCCAGTACTTC | CASSTVGGQETQYF
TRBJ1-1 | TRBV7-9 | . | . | TGTGCCAGCAGCGCAATCGGGGGTTTCGAAGCTTTCTTT | CASSAIGGFEAFF
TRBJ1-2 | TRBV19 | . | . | TGTGCCAGTAGTACGTACAGGGTAAACGGCTACACCTTC | CASSTYRVNGYTF
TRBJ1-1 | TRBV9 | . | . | TGTGCCAGCAGCGTAGGACACTTGAACACTGAAGCTTTCTTT | CASSVGHLNTEAFF
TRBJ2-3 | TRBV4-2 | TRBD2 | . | TGTGCCAGCAGCCAACAGTCTATCGAGGCTAGCGGGTCCACAGATACGCAGTATTTT | CASSQQSIEASGSTDTQYF